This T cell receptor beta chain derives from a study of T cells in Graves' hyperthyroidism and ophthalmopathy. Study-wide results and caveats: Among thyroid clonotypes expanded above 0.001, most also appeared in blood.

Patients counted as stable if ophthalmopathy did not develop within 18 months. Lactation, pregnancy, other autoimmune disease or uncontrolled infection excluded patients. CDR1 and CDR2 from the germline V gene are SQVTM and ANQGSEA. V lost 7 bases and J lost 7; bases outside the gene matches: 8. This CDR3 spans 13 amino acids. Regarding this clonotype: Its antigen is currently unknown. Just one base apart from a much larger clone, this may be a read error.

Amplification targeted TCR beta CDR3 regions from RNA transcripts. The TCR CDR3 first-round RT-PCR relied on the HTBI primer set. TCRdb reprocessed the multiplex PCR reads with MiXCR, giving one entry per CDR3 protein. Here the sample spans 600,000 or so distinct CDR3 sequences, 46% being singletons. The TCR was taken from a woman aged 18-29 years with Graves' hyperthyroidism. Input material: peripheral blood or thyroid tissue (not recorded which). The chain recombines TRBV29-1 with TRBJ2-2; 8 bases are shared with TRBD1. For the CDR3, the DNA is TGCAGCGCCAACAGGGGGTATCTCGGGGAGCTGTTTTTT. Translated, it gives CSANRGYLGELFF.